These 18 T cell receptor beta chains were all obtained from the same sample, sequenced in a study of shared clonotypes between healthy human individuals. Naivety among CD8 cells was defined by CD45RO negativity and positive CCR7 selection, thereby excluding terminally differentiated effector memory CD45RA+ cells. Profiling relied on immunoSEQ multiplex PCR, and the TCRdb table lists in-frame clones only, not all of them. The sample has some 2,000,000 clones, about 95% seen once. What was sequenced was naive CD8+ T cells sorted from blood. These receptor sequences come from a man between 18 and 29 years old in good health.

This clone is a singleton in its sample. The chain couples TRBV27 to TRBJ2-1; D tentatively fits TRBD1 or TRBD2 (5 bases each). This CDR3 contains 13 residues. Trimming took off 3 bases at V and 8 bases at J, with 11 bases between the two ends. Germline lookup yields CDR1 MNHEY and CDR2 SMNVEV (reference sequence). For the CDR3, the DNA is TGTGCCAGCAGTTTCCCCTCGGGACATGAGCAGTTCTTC. Its translation: CASSFPSGHEQFF.

In regard to this clone: Other DNA sequences from this sample encode an identical CDR3 as well. The V gene is TRBV5-1, the J gene TRBJ2-7; D remains ambiguous. Germline V gene sequence: CDR1 SGHRS, CDR2 YFSETQ. Trimming cost V 2 bases and J 0 bases, with 6 bases left between them. The CDR3 contains 13 residues. The DNA of the CDR3 is TGCGCCAGCAGCTTTGGGAACTCCTACGAGCAGTACTTC. Translating it yields CASSFGNSYEQYF.

The chain recombines TRBV25-1 with TRBJ2-3; D ambiguous. Germline assignment: CDR1 MGHDK and CDR2 SYGVNS. The CDR3 is 15 residues long. V shed 4 bases and J shed 0 bases, with 11 bases lying between them. CDR3: CASSVEAASTDTQYF. The DNA for the CDR3 is TGTGCCAGCAGTGTTGAAGCTGCTAGCACAGATACGCAGTATTTT.

V and J are TRBV27 and TRBJ2-1; D might be TRBD1 (5 bases). Trimming stripped 0 bases from V and 0 bases from J, with 12 bases between. The germline gives CDR1 MNHEY, CDR2 SMNVEV (reference sequence). The CDR3 extends over 17 amino acids. The CDR3 coding sequence is TGTGCCAGCAGTTTATCGCGTGGGGCCGGCTCCTACAATGAGCAGTTCTTC. It specifies CASSLSRGAGSYNEQFF.

The V gene is TRBV5-6, the J gene TRBJ1-5; 11 bases map to TRBD1. CDR1 is SGHDT and CDR2 is YYEEEE in the germline V gene. V lost 0 bases to trimming and J lost 6 bases; unmatched junction nucleotides: 5. CDR3 length: 16 amino acids. This chain's CDR3 is CASSLEGTGGLQPQHF. The CDR3 region has the DNA TGTGCCAGCAGCTTGGAGGGGACAGGGGGTCTTCAGCCCCAGCATTTT.

The V gene is TRBV5-4, the J gene TRBJ1-2; 7 positions match TRBD1. The germline V gene has CDR1 SGHNT and CDR2 YYREEE (reference sequence). Losses at the gene ends were 2 bases for V and 4 bases for J; bases not matched to a gene: 5. The length of the CDR3 is 14 residues. This chain's CDR3 is CASSFRGTPYGYTF. In nucleotides, the CDR3 is TGTGCCAGCAGCTTCAGGGGGACCCCCTATGGCTACACCTTC.

CDR3 nucleotide sequence: TGCGCCAGCAGCGGACAGGGAGGGTCAGATACGCAGTATTTT. This gives the protein CASSGQGGSDTQYF. The chain uses TRBV4-1 and TRBJ2-3; the D gene is possibly TRBD1 (8 bases). This CDR3 has 14 amino acids. Germline V gene lookup returns CDR1 MGHRA and CDR2 YSYEKL. Trimming cost V 5 bases and J 4 bases, with 13 bases left between them.

The V and J genes are TRBV28 and TRBJ1-1; D remains ambiguous. The germline V gene has CDR1 MDHEN and CDR2 SYDVKM. Trimming shortened V by 5 bases and J by 2 bases, and 15 bases separated the two germline ends. This CDR3 comprises 15 residues. CDR3 loop: CASSQGWGANTEAFF. Here the CDR3 DNA reads TGTGCCAGCAGTCAAGGATGGGGTGCTAACACTGAAGCTTTCTTT.

The rearrangement joins TRBV7-9 to TRBJ2-3; no definite D call. Germline values: CDR1 SEHNR, CDR2 FQNEAQ (reference sequence). The ends were cut back, 5 bases at V and 3 bases at J, with 12 bases in the middle. The CDR3 is 14 amino acids. The CDR3 DNA follows: TGTGCCAGCAGCGCAGTCCCTAGTACAGATACGCAGTATTTT. The encoded protein is CASSAVPSTDTQYF.

In its sample, this clone was seen once. The chain has TRBV30 and TRBJ1-6, with unresolved D. V was clipped by 4 bases and J by 6 bases, with 16 bases between them. CDR3 length equals 15 residues. The germline V gene has CDR1 GTSNPN and CDR2 SVGIG (reference sequence). The CDR3 spells CAWNPAPTGNSPLHF. The CDR3 nucleotides read TGTGCCTGGAACCCAGCACCGACCGGTAATTCACCCCTCCACTTT.

A few counts support this clone. Distinct nucleotide sequences in the sample also encode this CDR3. V gene TRBV19 combines with J gene TRBJ2-7; 11 bases line up with TRBD2. Trimming at V came to 5 bases and at J to 4 bases, leaving 4 bases not matched to a gene. Germline V lookup: CDR1 LNHDA, CDR2 SQIVND (reference sequence). The length of the CDR3 is 14 residues. The CDR3 coding sequence is TGTGCCAGTAGTCCCGGGACTAGCGGTTACGAGCAGTACTTC. Amino acids: CASSPGTSGYEQYF.

V usage is TRBV12-5 and J usage is TRBJ2-5; D is ambiguous. The germline CDR1 and CDR2 sequences are LGHNT and FRNRAP. The V end was cut by 1 base, the J end by 4 bases, with 7 bases between. The CDR3 consists of 13 residues. The CDR3, as DNA: TGTGCTAGTGGTTTGGGTCGACGAGAGACCCAGTACTTC. Protein sequence: CASGLGRRETQYF.

This chain uses TRBV27 with TRBJ1-1, with a tentative D call TRBD1 (6 bases). V lost 5 bases and J lost 2, with 12 bases in between. The CDR3 loop spans 14 amino acids. Per germline, CDR1 MNHEY and CDR2 SMNVEV (reference sequence). Here the CDR3 reads CASSPQQGNTEAFF. Written as DNA, the CDR3 is TGTGCCAGCAGTCCCCAACAGGGTAACACTGAAGCTTTCTTT.

The chain employs TRBV13 and TRBJ2-3, with D possibly called TRBD1 or TRBD2 (6 bases each). Per germline, CDR1 PRHDT and CDR2 FYEKMQ (reference sequence). CDR3 length: 16 residues. V dropped 3 bases and J dropped 2 bases, with 15 bases sitting between them. CDR3 sequence reads: CASSFKGGHSTDTQYF. The CDR3 DNA reads TGTGCCAGCAGCTTTAAAGGGGGGCATTCCACAGATACGCAGTATTTT.

J is TRBJ2-1 and V is TRBV7-9; D gene unclear. The CDR3 loop spans 15 amino acids. Germline CDR1 is SEHNR and CDR2 is FQNEAQ (reference sequence). Trimming left V 2 bases short and J 0 bases short, with 8 bases between. The CDR3 spells CASSLSRYSYNEQFF. CDR3 nucleotides: TGTGCCAGCAGCTTATCTAGGTACTCCTACAATGAGCAGTTCTTC.

This clone has just one count. Other nucleotide sequences from this sample produce the same CDR3. The V call is TRBV7-2, the J call TRBJ1-5, with D unclear. Trimming stripped 1 base from V and 6 bases from J, with 4 bases between. This CDR3 region has 12 residues. The germline gives CDR1 SGHTA, CDR2 FQGNSA. In DNA form, the CDR3 reads TGTGCCAGCAGCTTAGGAAGTCAGCCCCAGCATTTT. It yields the protein CASSLGSQPQHF.

This chain joins TRBV10-1 and TRBJ2-7, with a weak D call TRBD1 (5 bases). The germline CDR1 and CDR2 sequences are WNHNN and SYGVQD (reference sequence). This CDR3 is built from 14 residues. Deletions cut 6 bases from V and 2 bases from J, with 14 bases between. CDR3 in amino acids: CASRSSGFPYEQYF. The CDR3 DNA is TGCGCCAGCAGGTCCTCAGGGTTTCCCTACGAGCAGTACTTC.

V gene TRBV5-4 combines with J gene TRBJ1-1; weak D call: TRBD1 (5 bases). Trimming removed 0 bases at V and 5 bases at J, with 11 bases between. CDR1 is SGHNT and CDR2 is YYREEE in the germline V gene (reference sequence). This CDR3 spans 14 amino acids. The CDR3 here is CASSLDWGGTEAFF. CDR3 in DNA: TGTGCCAGCAGCTTGGATTGGGGGGGGACTGAAGCTTTCTTT.